This is a list of T cell receptor beta chains from one sample in a study of shared clonotypes between healthy human individuals. Only in-frame clones appear in the TCRdb table, and some are missing; sequencing was by immunoSEQ multiplex PCR. The repertoire includes roughly 2.5 million clones, roughly nine tenths of them detected once, and about 0.13% sits in the top ten. The sequencing input was naive CD4+ T cells sorted from blood. These receptors were obtained from a young man in good health. CDR3s include the opening cysteine and the closing phenylalanine or tryptophan. The D gene is left open where the match is weak. Part of the rows lack a size; the others show once, few, many or a class for expanded clones.

j_call: TRBJ1-1
clone_size: NA
v_call: TRBV18
d_call: TRBD1
cdr3_nt: TGTGCCAGCTCACCCTCCCGGGACAGGGTGGGGGAAGCTTTCTTT
cdr3_aa: CASSPSRDRVGEAFF

j_call: TRBJ2-7
clone_size: NA
v_call: TRBV19
d_call: NA
cdr3_nt: TGTGCCAGTAGTATAGACTCTCTGGGCTCCTACGAGCAGTACTTC
cdr3_aa: CASSIDSLGSYEQYF

j_call: TRBJ1-3
clone_size: NA
v_call: TRBV12-5
d_call: NA
cdr3_nt: TGTGCTAGTGGTTTGGTCCTCCTTGGCAGTAGCTCTGGAAACACCATATATTTT
cdr3_aa: CASGLVLLGSSSGNTIYF

j_call: TRBJ2-3
clone_size: NA
v_call: TRBV10-3
d_call: TRBD2
cdr3_nt: TGTGCCCTCGCTAGCGGGAGGGGCACAGATACGCAGTATTTT
cdr3_aa: CALASGRGTDTQYF

j_call: TRBJ2-3
clone_size: NA
v_call: TRBV21-1
d_call: NA
cdr3_nt: TGTGCCAGCAGCAAAGAAGGCGGGAGGGCCGCGGATACGCAGTATTTT
cdr3_aa: CASSKEGGRAADTQYF

j_call: TRBJ2-7
clone_size: NA
v_call: TRBV5-1
d_call: TRBD2
cdr3_nt: TGCGCCAGCAGCCCCGGGCCTAGCGGGATAAGGTCCGAGCAGTACTTC
cdr3_aa: CASSPGPSGIRSEQYF

j_call: TRBJ2-7
clone_size: NA
v_call: TRBV6-1
d_call: NA
cdr3_nt: TGTGCCAGCAGTGGGGTGGGGACACCCCCCTACGAGCAGTACTTC
cdr3_aa: CASSGVGTPPYEQYF

j_call: TRBJ2-7
clone_size: NA
v_call: TRBV18
d_call: NA
cdr3_nt: TGTGCCAGCTCACCACCGACCGGGGCCGAGCAGTACTTC
cdr3_aa: CASSPPTGAEQYF

j_call: TRBJ1-2
clone_size: NA
v_call: TRBV5-5
d_call: TRBD1
cdr3_nt: TGTGCCAGCAGCTTGTACGCACCTACGGGACAGGTGGGAAATAACTATGGCTACACCTTC
cdr3_aa: CASSLYAPTGQVGNNYGYTF

j_call: TRBJ2-5
clone_size: NA
v_call: TRBV30
d_call: TRBD2
cdr3_nt: TGTGCCTCCTTCAGCGGGAGCGTAGAGACCCAGTACTTC
cdr3_aa: CASFSGSVETQYF

j_call: TRBJ2-2
clone_size: NA
v_call: TRBV2
d_call: TRBD1
cdr3_nt: TGTGCCAGCAGTGAAGTAGGGACAGGCACCGGGGAGCTGTTTTTT
cdr3_aa: CASSEVGTGTGELFF

j_call: TRBJ2-2
clone_size: NA
v_call: TRBV6-4
d_call: NA
cdr3_nt: TGTGCCAGCAGTGAGACTTCTCAGGCGTACACCGGGGAGCTGTTTTTT
cdr3_aa: CASSETSQAYTGELFF

j_call: TRBJ2-3
clone_size: NA
v_call: TRBV13
d_call: TRBD2
cdr3_nt: TGTGCCAGCAGCTTTTACCAGCGGGACGCAGATACGCAGTATTTT
cdr3_aa: CASSFYQRDADTQYF

j_call: TRBJ2-7
clone_size: NA
v_call: TRBV28
d_call: NA
cdr3_nt: TGTGCCAGCAGTGTCAGAAATTTCTACGAGCAGTACTTC
cdr3_aa: CASSVRNFYEQYF

j_call: TRBJ2-3
clone_size: NA
v_call: TRBV18
d_call: NA
cdr3_nt: TGTGCCAGCTCACCACCTCGGGGAGGTTCGGATACGCAGTATTTT
cdr3_aa: CASSPPRGGSDTQYF

j_call: TRBJ2-5
clone_size: once
v_call: TRBV28
d_call: NA
cdr3_nt: TGTGCCAGCACCCCCGGTGGTCAGTTGGAGACCCAGTACTTC
cdr3_aa: CASTPGGQLETQYF

j_call: TRBJ1-4
clone_size: NA
v_call: TRBV2
d_call: NA
cdr3_nt: TGTGCCAGCGACGGGAGGGGTAATGAAAAACTGTTTTTT
cdr3_aa: CASDGRGNEKLFF

j_call: TRBJ2-3
clone_size: NA
v_call: TRBV10-1
d_call: NA
cdr3_nt: TGCGCCAGCAGTGAGTCGAATGCAGGGGGGACAGATACGCAGTATTTT
cdr3_aa: CASSESNAGGTDTQYF

j_call: TRBJ2-7
clone_size: NA
v_call: TRBV18
d_call: NA
cdr3_nt: TGTGCCAGCTCACACACCCCCGGCCGGTACGAGCAGTACTTC
cdr3_aa: CASSHTPGRYEQYF

j_call: TRBJ1-2
clone_size: NA
v_call: TRBV18
d_call: NA
cdr3_nt: TGTGCCAGCTCAGACATGTCCTATGGCTACACCTTC
cdr3_aa: CASSDMSYGYTF

j_call: TRBJ2-1
clone_size: NA
v_call: TRBV7-2
d_call: TRBD2
cdr3_nt: TGTGCCAGCAGCTCTCAAGCGGGAAAGGTCGGTGAGCAGTTCTTC
cdr3_aa: CASSSQAGKVGEQFF

j_call: TRBJ2-7
clone_size: once
v_call: TRBV27
d_call: NA
cdr3_nt: TGTGCCAGCAGTCTAACAGGGGGCACTAGCGGGATTTCCTACGAGCAGTACTTC
cdr3_aa: CASSLTGGTSGISYEQYF

j_call: TRBJ2-7
clone_size: NA
v_call: TRBV30
d_call: NA
cdr3_nt: TGTGCCTGGAGTCCAAAGCGATCGGCGGGCTACGAGCAGTACTTC
cdr3_aa: CAWSPKRSAGYEQYF

j_call: TRBJ2-3
clone_size: NA
v_call: TRBV10-3
d_call: TRBD2
cdr3_nt: TGTGCCATCAGTGAGTGGGAGGGTGCGCAGTATTTT
cdr3_aa: CAISEWEGAQYF

j_call: TRBJ1-5
clone_size: NA
v_call: TRBV27
d_call: NA
cdr3_nt: TGTGCCAGCAGTTTAGAGGGCTATCAGCCCCAGCATTTT
cdr3_aa: CASSLEGYQPQHF

j_call: TRBJ2-3
clone_size: NA
v_call: TRBV5-1
d_call: NA
cdr3_nt: TGCGCCAGCAGCAACCCGGGGGGCCCCGCAGATACGCAGTATTTT
cdr3_aa: CASSNPGGPADTQYF

j_call: TRBJ2-5
clone_size: NA
v_call: TRBV14
d_call: NA
cdr3_nt: TGTGCCAGCAGCCCCGCCCTGGTCACAGTCCAAGAGACCCAGTACTTC
cdr3_aa: CASSPALVTVQETQYF

j_call: TRBJ2-7
clone_size: NA
v_call: TRBV7-6
d_call: NA
cdr3_nt: TGTGCCAGCAGTCGTACAGCCGGACTATCTACCTACGAGCAGTACTTC
cdr3_aa: CASSRTAGLSTYEQYF

j_call: TRBJ1-2
clone_size: NA
v_call: TRBV6-4
d_call: TRBD1
cdr3_nt: TGTGCCAGCAGTGTAGATGGTGGACAGGGGGCCAACTATGGCTACACCTTC
cdr3_aa: CASSVDGGQGANYGYTF

j_call: TRBJ2-7
clone_size: NA
v_call: TRBV30
d_call: TRBD2
cdr3_nt: TGTGCCTGGAGAGAACCGGGACTAGGCTACGAGCAGTACTTC
cdr3_aa: CAWREPGLGYEQYF

j_call: TRBJ2-3
clone_size: NA
v_call: TRBV25-1
d_call: TRBD2
cdr3_nt: TGTGCCAGCAGCGGGCTAGCGGGAGCAGATACGCAGTATTTT
cdr3_aa: CASSGLAGADTQYF

j_call: TRBJ2-5
clone_size: NA
v_call: TRBV2
d_call: TRBD1
cdr3_nt: TGTGCCAGCAGTGGCCTGGGACAGGCCCAAGAGACCCAGTACTTC
cdr3_aa: CASSGLGQAQETQYF

j_call: TRBJ1-2
clone_size: NA
v_call: TRBV10-3
d_call: TRBD1
cdr3_nt: TGTGCCACAGCCATCGGGACAGGGACGGGAGGCTACACCTTC
cdr3_aa: CATAIGTGTGGYTF

j_call: TRBJ1-2
clone_size: NA
v_call: TRBV4-1
d_call: NA
cdr3_nt: TGCGCCAGCAGCCAGTCCCTCGTCGGGCCTTTCACCTTC
cdr3_aa: CASSQSLVGPFTF

j_call: TRBJ1-6
clone_size: NA
v_call: TRBV9
d_call: TRBD1
cdr3_nt: TGTGCCAGCAGCGCAGAACACGGGACAGCGGTTCGATCACCCCTCCACTTT
cdr3_aa: CASSAEHGTAVRSPLHF

j_call: TRBJ1-2
clone_size: NA
v_call: TRBV18
d_call: NA
cdr3_nt: TGTGCCAGCTCACCTCTTTTCAGGGATGGCTACACCTTC
cdr3_aa: CASSPLFRDGYTF

j_call: TRBJ2-1
clone_size: NA
v_call: TRBV25-1
d_call: NA
cdr3_nt: TGTGCCAGCAGTGATCCGGGTCTCTACAATGAGCAGTTCTTC
cdr3_aa: CASSDPGLYNEQFF

j_call: TRBJ2-4
clone_size: NA
v_call: TRBV28
d_call: TRBD1
cdr3_nt: TGTGCCAGCAGTCCCCAGGGGGATAGGACCAAAAACATTCAGTACTTC
cdr3_aa: CASSPQGDRTKNIQYF